This T cell receptor (beta chain) comes out of a study of PD-1 blockade in classical Hodgkin lymphoma. The study's findings and limits: Causes of the repertoire differences remain undefined, possibly disease activity or prior therapy.

Every single patient, without exception, relapsed after autologous stem cell transplantation, and brentuximab vedotin exposure varied. Complete response, partial response or progressive disease made up the best responses. Clones were sequenced by immunoSEQ multiplex PCR, and TCRdb holds only the in-frame ones, with some missing. This table has roughly 41,000 clones, approximately 83% appearing once. On this clone itself: As yet, its antigen is unknown.

With 5 bases clipped from V and 3 bases from J, the junction kept 4 bases outside the gene matches. The CDR3 contains 14 residues. The germline V gene encodes CDR1 SGHTA and CDR2 FQGNSA. The rearrangement uses TRBV7-2 and TRBJ2-7, with 10 bases matching TRBD2. The clonotype originates from a human donor with classical Hodgkin lymphoma. Source: peripheral blood mononuclear cells (PBMCs), taken at baseline. Here the CDR3 reads CASSRTSGYYEQYF. DNA of the CDR3: TGTGCCAGCAGCCGGACTAGCGGCTACTACGAGCAGTACTTC. Filled out from reference TRBV7-2 and TRBJ2-7, the complete variable domain reads GAGVSQSPSNKVTEKGKDVELRCDPISGHTALYWYRQSLGQGLEFLIYFQGNSAPDKSGLPSDRFSAERTGGSVSTLTIQRTQQEDSAVYLCASSRTSGYYEQYFGPGTRLTVT.